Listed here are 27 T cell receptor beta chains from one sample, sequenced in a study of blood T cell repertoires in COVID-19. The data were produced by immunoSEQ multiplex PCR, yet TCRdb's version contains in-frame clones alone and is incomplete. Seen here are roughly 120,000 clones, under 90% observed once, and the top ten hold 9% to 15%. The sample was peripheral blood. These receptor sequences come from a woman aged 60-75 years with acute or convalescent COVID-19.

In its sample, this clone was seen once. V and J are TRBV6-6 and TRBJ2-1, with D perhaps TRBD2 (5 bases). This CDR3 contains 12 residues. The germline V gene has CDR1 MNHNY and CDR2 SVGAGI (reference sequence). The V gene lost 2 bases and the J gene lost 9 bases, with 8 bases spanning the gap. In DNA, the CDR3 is TGTGCCAGCAGTTACACGGGGAGTGAGCAGTTCTTC. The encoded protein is CASSYTGSEQFF.

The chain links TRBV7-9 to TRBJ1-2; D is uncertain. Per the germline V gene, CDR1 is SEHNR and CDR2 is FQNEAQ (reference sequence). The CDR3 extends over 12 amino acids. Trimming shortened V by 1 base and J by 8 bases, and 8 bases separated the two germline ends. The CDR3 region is CASSLEGSGYTF. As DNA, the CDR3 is TGTGCCAGCAGCTTAGAAGGGAGCGGCTACACCTTC.

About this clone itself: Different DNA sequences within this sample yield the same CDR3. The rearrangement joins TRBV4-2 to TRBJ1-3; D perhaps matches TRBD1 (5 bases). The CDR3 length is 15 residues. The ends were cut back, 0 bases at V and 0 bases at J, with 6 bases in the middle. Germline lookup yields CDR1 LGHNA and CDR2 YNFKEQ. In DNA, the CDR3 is TGTGCCAGCAGCCAAGATAGGGGCTCTGGAAACACCATATATTTT. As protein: CASSQDRGSGNTIYF.

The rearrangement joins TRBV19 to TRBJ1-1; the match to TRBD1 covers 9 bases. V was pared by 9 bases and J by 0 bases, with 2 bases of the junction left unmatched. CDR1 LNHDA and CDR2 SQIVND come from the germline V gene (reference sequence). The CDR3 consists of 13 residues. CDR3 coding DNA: TGTGCCAGCCGGACAGGGGTGAACACTGAAGCTTTCTTT. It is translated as CASRTGVNTEAFF.

The DNA of the CDR3 is TGCGCCAGCAGCTCGGACAGACTTGGGGAGACCCAGTACTTC. Its translation is CASSSDRLGETQYF. The chain couples TRBV5-1 to TRBJ2-5, with a tentative D call TRBD1 (6 bases). The CDR3 totals 14 residues. Trimming pared 3 bases from V and 5 bases from J, leaving 14 bases between. CDR1 and CDR2 (germline): SGHRS, YFSETQ.

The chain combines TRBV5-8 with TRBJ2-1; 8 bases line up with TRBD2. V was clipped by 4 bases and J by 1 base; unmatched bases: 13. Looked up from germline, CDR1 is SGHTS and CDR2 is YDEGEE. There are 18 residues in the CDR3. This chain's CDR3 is CASSAGGAGHPSYNEQFF. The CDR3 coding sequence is TGTGCCAGCAGCGCGGGAGGAGCGGGGCACCCTTCCTACAATGAGCAGTTCTTC.

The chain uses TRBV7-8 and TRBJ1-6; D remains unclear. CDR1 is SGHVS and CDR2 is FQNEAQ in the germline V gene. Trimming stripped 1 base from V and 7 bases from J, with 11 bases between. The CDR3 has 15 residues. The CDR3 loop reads CASSLGEGNNSPLHF. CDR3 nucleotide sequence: TGTGCCAGCAGCTTAGGAGAGGGTAACAATTCACCCCTCCACTTT.

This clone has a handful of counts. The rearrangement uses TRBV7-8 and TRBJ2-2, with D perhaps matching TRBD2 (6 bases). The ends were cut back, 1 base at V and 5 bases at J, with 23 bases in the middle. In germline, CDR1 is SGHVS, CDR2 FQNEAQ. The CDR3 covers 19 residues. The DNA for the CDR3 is TGTGCCAGCAGCTTAGTTTCGCTCACCCGGGGAGGACCTACCGGGGAGCTGTTTTTT. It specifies CASSLVSLTRGGPTGELFF.

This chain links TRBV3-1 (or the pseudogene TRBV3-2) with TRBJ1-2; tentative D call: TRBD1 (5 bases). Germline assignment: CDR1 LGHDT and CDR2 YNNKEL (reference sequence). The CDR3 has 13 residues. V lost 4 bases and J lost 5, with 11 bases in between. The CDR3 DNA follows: TGTGCCAGCAGCCGGACATCTAGTTATGGCTACACCTTC. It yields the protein CASSRTSSYGYTF.

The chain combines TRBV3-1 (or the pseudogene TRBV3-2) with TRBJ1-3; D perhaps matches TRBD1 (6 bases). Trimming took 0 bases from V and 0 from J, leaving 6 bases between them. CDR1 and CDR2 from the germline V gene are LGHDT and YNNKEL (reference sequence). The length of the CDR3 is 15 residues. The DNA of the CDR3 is TGTGCCAGCAGCCAAGAAGGGGGCTCTGGAAACACCATATATTTT. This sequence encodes CASSQEGGSGNTIYF.

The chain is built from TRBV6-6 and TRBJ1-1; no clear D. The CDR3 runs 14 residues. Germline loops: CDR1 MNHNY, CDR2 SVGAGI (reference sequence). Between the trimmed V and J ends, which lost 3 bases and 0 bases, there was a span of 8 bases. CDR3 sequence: CASSYQTLNTEAFF. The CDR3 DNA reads TGTGCCAGCAGTTATCAAACACTGAACACTGAAGCTTTCTTT.

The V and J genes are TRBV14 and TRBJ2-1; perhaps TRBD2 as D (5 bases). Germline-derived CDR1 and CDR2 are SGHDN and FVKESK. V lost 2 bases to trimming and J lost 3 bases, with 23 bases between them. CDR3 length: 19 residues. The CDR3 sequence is CASSQKRPGSSILYNEQFF. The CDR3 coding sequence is TGTGCCAGCAGCCAAAAAAGGCCGGGGTCCTCGATACTCTACAATGAGCAGTTCTTC.

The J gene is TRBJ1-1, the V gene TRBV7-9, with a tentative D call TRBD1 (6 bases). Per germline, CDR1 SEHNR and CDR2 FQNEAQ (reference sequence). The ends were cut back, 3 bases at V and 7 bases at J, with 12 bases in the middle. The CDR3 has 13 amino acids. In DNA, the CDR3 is TGTGCCAGCAGCTTTGGGGGCGCCGTTGAAGCTTTCTTT. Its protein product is CASSFGGAVEAFF.

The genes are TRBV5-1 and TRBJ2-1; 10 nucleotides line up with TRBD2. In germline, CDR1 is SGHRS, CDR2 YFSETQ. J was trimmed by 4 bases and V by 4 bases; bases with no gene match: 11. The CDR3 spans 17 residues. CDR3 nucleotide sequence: TGCGCCAGCAGCCCCCGAGGAGCACTAGCGGGGTACAATGAGCAGTTCTTC. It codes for CASSPRGALAGYNEQFF.

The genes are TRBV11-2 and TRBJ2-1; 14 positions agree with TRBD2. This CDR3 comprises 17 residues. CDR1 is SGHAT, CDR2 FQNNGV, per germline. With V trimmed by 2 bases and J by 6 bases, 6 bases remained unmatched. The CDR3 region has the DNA TGTGCCAGCAGCTTAAAAGGCGGACTAGCGGGGGGCAATGAGCAGTTCTTC. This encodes CASSLKGGLAGGNEQFF.

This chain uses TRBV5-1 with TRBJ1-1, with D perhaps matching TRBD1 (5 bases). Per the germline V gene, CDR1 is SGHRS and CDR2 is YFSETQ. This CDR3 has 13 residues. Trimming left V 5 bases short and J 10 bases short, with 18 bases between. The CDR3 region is CASRPDSTRGAFF. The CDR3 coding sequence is TGCGCCAGCAGACCTGACAGTACCCGTGGAGCTTTCTTT.

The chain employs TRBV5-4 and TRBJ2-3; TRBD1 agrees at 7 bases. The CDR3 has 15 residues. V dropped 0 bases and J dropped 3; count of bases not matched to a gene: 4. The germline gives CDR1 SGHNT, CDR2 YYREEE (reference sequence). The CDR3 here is CASSLDGTATDTQYF. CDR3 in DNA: TGTGCCAGCAGCTTGGACGGGACAGCTACAGATACGCAGTATTTT.

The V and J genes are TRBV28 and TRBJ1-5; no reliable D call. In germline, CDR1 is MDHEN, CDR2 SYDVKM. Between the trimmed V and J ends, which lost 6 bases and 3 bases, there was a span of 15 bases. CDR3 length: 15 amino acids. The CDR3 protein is CASRSPIYHNQPQHF. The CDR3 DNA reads TGTGCCAGCAGGTCACCTATTTATCACAATCAGCCCCAGCATTTT.

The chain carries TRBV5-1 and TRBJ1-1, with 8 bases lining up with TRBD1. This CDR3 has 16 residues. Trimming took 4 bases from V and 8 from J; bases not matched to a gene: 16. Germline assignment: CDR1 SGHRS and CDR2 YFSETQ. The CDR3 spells CASSPDRGPVWEEAFF. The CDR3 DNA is TGCGCCAGCAGCCCCGACAGGGGCCCTGTTTGGGAGGAAGCTTTCTTT.

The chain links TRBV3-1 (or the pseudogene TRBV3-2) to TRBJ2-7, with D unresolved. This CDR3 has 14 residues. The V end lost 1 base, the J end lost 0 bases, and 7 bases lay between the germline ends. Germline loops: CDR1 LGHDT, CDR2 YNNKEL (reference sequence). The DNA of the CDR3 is TGTGCCAGCAGCCAAGCACCAGGCTCCTACGAGCAGTACGTC. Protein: CASSQAPGSYEQYV.

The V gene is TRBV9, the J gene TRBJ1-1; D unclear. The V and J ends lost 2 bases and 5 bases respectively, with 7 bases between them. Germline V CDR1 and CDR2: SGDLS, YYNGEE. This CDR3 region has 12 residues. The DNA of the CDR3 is TGTGCCAGCAGCGTCCCGGGAACTGAAGCTTTCTTT. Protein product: CASSVPGTEAFF.

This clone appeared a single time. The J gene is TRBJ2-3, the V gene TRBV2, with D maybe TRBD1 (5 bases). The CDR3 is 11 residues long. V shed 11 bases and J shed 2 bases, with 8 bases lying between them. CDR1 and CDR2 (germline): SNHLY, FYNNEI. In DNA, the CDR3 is TGTGCCGGACAAGTCACAGATACGCAGTATTTT. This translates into CAGQVTDTQYF. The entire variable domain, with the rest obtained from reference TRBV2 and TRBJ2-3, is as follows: EPEVTQTPSHQVTQMGQEVILRCVPISNHLYFYWYRQILGQKVEFLVSFYNNEISEKSEIFDDQFSVERPDGSNFTLKIRSTKLEDSAMYFCAGQVTDTQYFGPGTRLTVL.

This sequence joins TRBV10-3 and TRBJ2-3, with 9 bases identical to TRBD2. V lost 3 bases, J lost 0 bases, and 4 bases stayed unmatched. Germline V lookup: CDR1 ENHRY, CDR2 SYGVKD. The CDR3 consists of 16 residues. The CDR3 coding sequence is TGTGCCATCAGTGATGCCCTAGCGGGGAGCACAGATACGCAGTATTTT. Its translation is CAISDALAGSTDTQYF.

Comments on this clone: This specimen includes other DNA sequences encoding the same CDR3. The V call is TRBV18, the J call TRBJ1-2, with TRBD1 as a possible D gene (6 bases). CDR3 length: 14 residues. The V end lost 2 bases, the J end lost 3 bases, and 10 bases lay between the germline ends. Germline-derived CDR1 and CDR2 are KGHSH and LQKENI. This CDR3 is CASSPSAGDYGYTF. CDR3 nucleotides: TGTGCCAGCTCACCAAGTGCAGGGGACTATGGCTACACCTTC.

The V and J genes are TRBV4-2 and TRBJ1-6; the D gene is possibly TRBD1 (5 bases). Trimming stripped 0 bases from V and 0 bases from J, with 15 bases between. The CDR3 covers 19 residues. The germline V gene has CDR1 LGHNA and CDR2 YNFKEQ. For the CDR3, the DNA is TGTGCCAGCAGCCAAGACCCCTGGCAGGGCCGCTCCTATAATTCACCCCTCCACTTT. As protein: CASSQDPWQGRSYNSPLHF.

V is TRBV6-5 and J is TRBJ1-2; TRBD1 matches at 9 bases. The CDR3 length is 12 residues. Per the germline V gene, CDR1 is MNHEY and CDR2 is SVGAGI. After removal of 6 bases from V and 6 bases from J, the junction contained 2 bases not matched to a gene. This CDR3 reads CASRGQGNGYTF. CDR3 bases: TGTGCCAGCAGGGGACAGGGAAATGGCTACACCTTC.

The CDR3 loop reads CASSFGRQGGGYTF. The DNA of the CDR3 is TGTGCCAGCAGCTTCGGTAGGCAGGGCGGTGGCTACACCTTC. The chain links TRBV7-9 to TRBJ1-2; perhaps TRBD1 as D (5 bases). Trimming shortened V by 3 bases and J by 7 bases, and 15 bases separated the two germline ends. Germline-derived CDR1 and CDR2 are SEHNR and FQNEAQ (reference sequence). The CDR3 runs 14 residues.